This T cell receptor beta chain stems from a study of radiation and T cells in renal cell carcinoma. Across the study: Nephrectomy followed 15 Gy stereotactic body radiation by 4 weeks.

Time point denoted: blood 2 weeks post-SBRT. Treatment given: 15 Gy SBRT to primary tumor, nephrectomy 4 weeks later. Radiation-treated patients gave blood at baseline, week 2 and week 4. Clear cell pathology was present in this patient's renal cell carcinoma. Trimming stripped 1 base from V and 2 bases from J, with 5 bases between. Per the germline V gene, CDR1 is SGHTA and CDR2 is FQGNSA. The CDR3 is 13 residues long. Produced via immunoSEQ multiplex PCR; TCRdb's table is partial and in-frame only. The sample yields 120,000 or so clones, approximately 85% seen once. The chain is built from TRBV7-2 and TRBJ1-2; no definite D call. Source: blood, taken from a patient whose treatment included radiotherapy and nephrectomy. The receptor was isolated from a man between 50 and 59 years old with renal cell carcinoma. This CDR3 is CASSLGPNYGYTF. The CDR3, as DNA: TGTGCCAGCAGCTTAGGGCCAAACTATGGCTACACCTTC.